This TCR beta chain was recovered during a study of OX40 agonist ivuxolimab in advanced cancers. The study's findings and limits: More expanded clones were found, on average, in CD8+ than in CD4+ T cells.

As concerns this clone: Antigen: not known.

The CDR3 runs 14 residues. The V gene's germline CDR1 is SGHAT and CDR2 FQNNGV. The V gene end was trimmed by 3 bases and the J gene end by 0 bases; junction bases not matched to a gene: 1. The protocol was immunoSEQ multiplex PCR, while the TCRdb copy is restricted to in-frame clones and leaves out a portion. The sample has roughly 75,000 clones, 85% to 90% seen once. Sample: CD4+ or CD8+ T cells sorted from blood, taken in a trial of the OX40 agonist ivuxolimab. V is TRBV11-2 and J is TRBJ2-7, with 8 nucleotides matching TRBD2. The source is an adult with an advanced solid tumor such as melanoma, head and neck, liver or kidney cancer. The CDR3 DNA follows: TGTGCCAGCAGCTTCAGCGGGGGCTCCTACGAGCAGTACTTC. This translates into CASSFSGGSYEQYF. The full variable domain, rest sourced from reference TRBV11-2 and TRBJ2-7, is EAGVAQSPRYKIIEKRQSVAFWCNPISGHATLYWYQQILGQGPKLLIQFQNNGVVDDSQLPKDRFSAERLKGVDSTLKIQPAKLEDSAVYLCASSFSGGSYEQYFGPGTRLTVT.